One T cell receptor (beta chain) is described in this entry. Other DNA sequences in the sample encode the same CDR3. V was trimmed by 1 base and J by 4 bases, leaving 6 bases between them. This CDR3 is built from 13 residues. CDR1 is SGHRS, CDR2 YFSETQ, per germline. This entry is derived from a study of shared clonotypes between healthy human individuals. TCRdb's copy holds only in-frame clones and misses some; the assay was immunoSEQ multiplex PCR. The sample gives approximately 2.1 million clones, over 85% of which show up once; about 0.37% is in the top ten. The specimen was naive CD4+ T cells from PBMCs. Subset here: CD45RA+ positively selected. The gene calls are TRBV5-1 and TRBJ2-1; D ambiguous. This receptor was taken from a man between 18 and 29 years old in good health. Some clones in this sample may be carry-over from other donors' samples. As DNA, the CDR3 is TGCGCCAGCAGCTTGAATTCGTACAATGAGCAGTTCTTC. It codes for CASSLNSYNEQFF. Full variable domain (outside the CDR3, taken from reference TRBV5-1 and TRBJ2-1): KAGVTQTPRYLIKTRGQQVTLSCSPISGHRSVSWYQQTPGQGLQFLFEYFSETQRNKGNFPGRFSGRQFSNSRSEMNVSTLELGDSALYLCASSLNSYNEQFFGPGTRLTVL.